This is a list of T cell receptor beta chains from one sample in a study of tumor-infiltrating lymphocytes in oesophageal squamous cell carcinoma. In TCRdb, the PCR reads were re-called with MiXCR into one record per CDR3 protein. This sample has some 16,000 distinct CDR3 sequences, with 40% to 55% found just once. The sequencing input was esophageal tumor tissue. The source of these receptors is a male donor with esophageal squamous cell carcinoma. The CDR3 runs from the conserved cysteine through the conserved F or W. D genes are given only for firm matches. Expanded clones are given a class, and other clones once, few, many or no size at all.

NA,TRBD1,TRBJ2-3,TRBV28,CASSLTGGSQETQYF,TGTGCCAGCAGTTTGACAGGGGGTTCCCAAGAGACCCAGTATTTT
NA,NA,TRBJ1-2,TRBV7-2,CASSLEGSRGGYGYTF,TGTGCCAGCAGCTTAGAAGGAAGTCGAGGCGGCTATGGCTACACCTTC
medium-sized,TRBD1,TRBJ1-2,TRBV28,CASSTGTGGRYGYTF,TGTGCCAGCAGTACCGGGACAGGGGGCCGCTATGGCTACACCTTC
many,NA,TRBJ1-1,TRBV10-3,CAISTTGSPEAFF,TGTGCCATCAGTACAACAGGGTCACCTGAAGCTTTCTTT
NA,TRBD2,TRBJ2-1,TRBV7-6,CASTLGAGRSSGAYNEQFF,TGTGCCAGCACCCTAGGGGCAGGGAGATCTAGCGGGGCATACAATGAGCAGTTCTTC
many,NA,TRBJ2-3,TRBV6-2/TRBV6-3,CASSYHLPGESTDTQYF,TGTGCCAGCAGTTACCATCTTCCGGGAGAGAGCACAGATACGCAGTATTTT
NA,NA,TRBJ1-4,TRBV12-3/TRBV12-4,CASCRQRNEKLFF,TGTGCCAGCTGTAGACAGAGAAATGAAAAACTGTTTTTT
NA,TRBD1,TRBJ1-1,TRBV7-8,CASSFRDRGSPEAFF,TGTGCCAGCAGCTTCCGGGACAGGGGCTCCCCTGAAGCTTTCTTT
NA,NA,TRBJ1-5,TRBV19,CASSIVSGESQPQHF,TGTGCCAGTAGTATAGTCAGCGGGGAAAGTCAGCCCCAGCATTTT
NA,NA,TRBJ2-1,TRBV11-3,CASSLRGLDYNEQFF,TGTGCCAGCAGCCTAAGAGGGCTTGACTACAATGAGCAGTTCTTC
NA,TRBD2,TRBJ2-5,TRBV18,CASSPPSSGGVKTQYF,TGTGCCAGCTCACCACCTTCTAGCGGGGGGGTGAAGACCCAGTACTTC
many,TRBD1,TRBJ1-2,TRBV28,CASRPTGGNGYTF,TGTGCCAGCAGACCCACAGGGGGCAACGGCTACACCTTC
NA,NA,TRBJ2-1,TRBV20-1,CSASTVGSRFYNEQFF,TGCAGTGCTAGTACCGTCGGCAGCAGATTCTACAATGAGCAGTTCTTC
many,NA,TRBJ2-4,TRBV12-3/TRBV12-4,CASSLRGRGFF,TGTGCCAGCAGTTTACGGGGGAGGGGGTTCTTC
NA,NA,TRBJ2-1,TRBV28,CASRGWGSSYNEQFF,TGTGCCAGCAGGGGCTGGGGGAGCTCCTACAATGAGCAGTTCTTC
few,TRBD2,TRBJ2-1,TRBV7-2,CASSLELAGDNEQFF,TGTGCCAGCAGCTTAGAACTAGCGGGAGATAATGAGCAGTTCTTC
medium-sized,NA,TRBJ2-1,TRBV7-9,CASSLGPNSAVNDEQFF,TGTGCCAGCAGCTTAGGCCCAAACAGTGCGGTGAACGATGAGCAGTTCTTC
NA,NA,TRBJ2-1,TRBV7-3,CASSYKGGTYNEQFF,TGTGCCAGCAGCTATAAAGGGGGGACCTACAATGAGCAGTTCTTC
NA,NA,TRBJ2-3,TRBV7-2,CASSSRLINTDTQYF,TGTGCCAGCAGCTCCCGCCTCATCAACACAGATACGCAGTATTTT
many,TRBD2,TRBJ2-7,TRBV5-4,CASSLAGVGSYEQYF,TGCGCCAGCAGCTTGGCGGGAGTCGGTTCCTACGAGCAGTACTTC
few,NA,TRBJ2-5,TRBV9,CASSLGVKRETQYF,TGTGCCAGCAGCTTAGGCGTGAAAAGGGAGACCCAGTACTTC
few,TRBD1,TRBJ1-1,TRBV6-1,CASSRTGARAEAFF,TGTGCCAGCAGTAGGACAGGGGCCCGTGCTGAAGCTTTCTTT
NA,NA,TRBJ2-7,TRBV7-8,CASSFGPLVGYEQYF,TGTGCCAGCAGCTTCGGACCACTCGTCGGGTACGAGCAGTACTTC
NA,NA,TRBJ2-7,TRBV6-1,CASSEGQGLAYEQYF,TGTGCCAGCAGTGAAGGGCAGGGCTTGGCCTACGAGCAGTACTTC
NA,NA,TRBJ2-5,TRBV6-6,CASSYSTGFQETQYF,TGTGCCAGCAGTTACTCGACGGGGTTCCAAGAGACCCAGTACTTC